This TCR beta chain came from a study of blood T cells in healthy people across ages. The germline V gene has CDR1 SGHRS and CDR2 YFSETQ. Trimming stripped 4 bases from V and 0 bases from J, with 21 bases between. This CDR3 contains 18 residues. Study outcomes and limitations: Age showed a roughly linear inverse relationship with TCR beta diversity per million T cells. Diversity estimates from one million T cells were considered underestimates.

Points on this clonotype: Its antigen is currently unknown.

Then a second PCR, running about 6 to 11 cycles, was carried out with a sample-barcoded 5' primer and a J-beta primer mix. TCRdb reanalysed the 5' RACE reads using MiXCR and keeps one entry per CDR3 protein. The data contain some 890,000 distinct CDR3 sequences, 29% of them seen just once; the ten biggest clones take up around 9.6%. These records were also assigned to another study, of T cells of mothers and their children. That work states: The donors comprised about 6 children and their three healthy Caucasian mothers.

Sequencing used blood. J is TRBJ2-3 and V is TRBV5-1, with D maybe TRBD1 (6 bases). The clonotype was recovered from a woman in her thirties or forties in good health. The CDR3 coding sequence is TGCGCCAGCAGCCCAGCAACACGGACAGTCACTAGCACAGATACGCAGTATTTT. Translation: CASSPATRTVTSTDTQYF.